This TCR beta chain appears in the sequencing data of a study of early T cells in non-severe SARS-CoV-2 infection (dated by TCRdb to the early 2020s). Context from the whole study: Bulk RNA from unsorted whole blood was used for TCR sequencing, so alpha and beta chains could not be paired. The full study reports these points: VDJdb matching was skewed toward anti-spike CD8 responses and likely underestimated virus-specific expansions, missing private and CD4 specificities.

To note about this clonotype: What antigen it recognizes has not been identified. No much larger clonotype is one base removed from it; base qualities were not supplied.

The receptor library was made with 5' RACE. TCRdb records NextSeq 500 as the sequencer. Unique molecular identifiers were attached to individual cDNA molecules in the TCR library protocol so that sequencing error and PCR bias could be corrected. Both TCR alpha and beta chains were sequenced, and tight co-correlation was observed between alpha and beta sequence abundances in each sample. Per the original workflow: Decombinator V4 was used to annotate TCR sequences for V gene, J gene and CDR3. Expanded TCRs were defined as changing significantly between any two time points under a Poisson model with p below 0.0001. TCR abundances were normalised to the total number of TCRs sequenced per sample and were expressed as counts per million. TRAV1-2 paired with TRAJ12, TRAJ20 or TRAJ33 defined MAIT TCRs, while TRAV10 paired with TRAJ18 defined iNKT TCRs. VDJdb, accessed 1 November 2021, was searched for CMV, EBV and SARS-CoV-2 annotated TCRs, with TCRs annotated for multiple antigens excluded. TCRdb cleaned the public reads at Q25 with fastp, built clones with MiXCR and kept in-frame beta chains. Each entry is one CDR3 protein sequence, shown with its most common DNA and genes. V and J calls and clone size were set by TCRdb, not the authors. In all, the sample holds more than 80,000 distinct CDR3 sequences, and roughly an eighth of those were seen once. The ten largest clones take up about 1.5% of the sample.

V sheds 11 bases and J sheds 4 bases, leaving 14 bases between their ends. The CDR3 covers 12 residues, taking in both the cysteine and the phenylalanine. Only CDR3 DNA remains: 36 bases, in frame from the first base. CDR1 and CDR2 are drawn from the germline V gene: ENHRY, SYGVKD. Set within a cohort of healthcare workers in London, UK, this nested case-control study involved weekly PCR testing of nasopharyngeal swabs along with blood sampling. Healthcare workers were recruited during the week of the UK lockdown, between 23 and 31 March 2020, and followed weekly for up to roughly 15 weeks. Rearrangement joined TRBV10-3 to TRBJ1-2; possibly the D gene is TRBD1, per 6 matching bases. Sequenced material: whole blood. The source is an adult who was a healthcare worker with PCR-confirmed SARS-CoV-2 infection or an uninfected control (not recorded which). The nucleotide sequence is given as TGTGCCGTTCGACAGACAGGCTATGGCTACACCTTC. Translated, it gives CAVRQTGYGYTF.